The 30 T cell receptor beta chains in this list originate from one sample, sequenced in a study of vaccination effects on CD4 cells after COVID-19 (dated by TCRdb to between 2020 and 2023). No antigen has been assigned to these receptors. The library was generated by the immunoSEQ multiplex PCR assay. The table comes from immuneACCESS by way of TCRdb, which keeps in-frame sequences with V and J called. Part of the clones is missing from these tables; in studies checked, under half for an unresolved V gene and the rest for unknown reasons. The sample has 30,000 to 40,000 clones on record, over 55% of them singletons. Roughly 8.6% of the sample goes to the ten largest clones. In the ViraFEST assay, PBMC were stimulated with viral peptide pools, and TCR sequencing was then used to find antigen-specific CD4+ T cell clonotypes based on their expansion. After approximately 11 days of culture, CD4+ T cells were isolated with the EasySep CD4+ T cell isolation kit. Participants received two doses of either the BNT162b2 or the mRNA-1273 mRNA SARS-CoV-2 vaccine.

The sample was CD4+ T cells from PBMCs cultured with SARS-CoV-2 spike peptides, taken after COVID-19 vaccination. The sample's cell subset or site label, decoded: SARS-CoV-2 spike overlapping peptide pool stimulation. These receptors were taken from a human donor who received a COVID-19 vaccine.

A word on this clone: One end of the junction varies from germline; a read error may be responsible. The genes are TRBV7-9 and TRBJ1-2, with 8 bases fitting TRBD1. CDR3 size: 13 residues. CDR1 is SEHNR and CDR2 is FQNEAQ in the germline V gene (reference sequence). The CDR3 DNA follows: TGTGCCAGCAGCCCCCCCTATAAGGGACAGGTGAACTTC. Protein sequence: CASSPPYKGQVNF.

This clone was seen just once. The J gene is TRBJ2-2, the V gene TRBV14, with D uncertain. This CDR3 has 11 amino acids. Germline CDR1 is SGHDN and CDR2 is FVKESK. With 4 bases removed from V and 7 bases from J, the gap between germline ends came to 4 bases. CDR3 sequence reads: CASSLNGELFF. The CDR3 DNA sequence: TGTGCCAGCAGCCTCAACGGGGAGCTGTTTTTT.

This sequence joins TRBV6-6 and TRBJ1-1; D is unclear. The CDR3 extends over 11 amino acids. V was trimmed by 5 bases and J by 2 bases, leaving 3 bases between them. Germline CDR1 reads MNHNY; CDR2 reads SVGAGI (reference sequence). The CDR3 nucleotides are TGTGCCAGCAGTCCCAACACTGAAGCTTTCTTT. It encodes CASSPNTEAFF.

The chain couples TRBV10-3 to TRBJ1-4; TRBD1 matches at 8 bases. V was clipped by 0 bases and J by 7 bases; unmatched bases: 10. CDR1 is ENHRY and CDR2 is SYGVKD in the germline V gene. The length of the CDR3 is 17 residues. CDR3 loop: CAISESTGRGRGEKLFF. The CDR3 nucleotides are TGTGCCATCAGTGAGTCGACGGGCAGGGGGCGAGGTGAAAAACTGTTTTTT.

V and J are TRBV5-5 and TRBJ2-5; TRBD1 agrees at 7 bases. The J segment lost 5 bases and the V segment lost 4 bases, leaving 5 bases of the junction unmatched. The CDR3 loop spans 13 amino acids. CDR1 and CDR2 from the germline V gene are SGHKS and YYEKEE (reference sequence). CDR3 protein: CASSQGDRETQYF. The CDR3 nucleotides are TGTGCCAGCAGCCAGGGGGATCGGGAGACCCAGTACTTC.

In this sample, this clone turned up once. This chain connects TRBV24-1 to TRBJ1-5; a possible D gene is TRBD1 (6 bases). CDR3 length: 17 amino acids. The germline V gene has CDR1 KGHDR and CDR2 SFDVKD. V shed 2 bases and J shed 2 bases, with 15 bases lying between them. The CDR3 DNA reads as TGTGCCACCAGTGATTCCATACAGGGTGGGCGCAATCAGCCCCAGCATTTT. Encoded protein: CATSDSIQGGRNQPQHF.

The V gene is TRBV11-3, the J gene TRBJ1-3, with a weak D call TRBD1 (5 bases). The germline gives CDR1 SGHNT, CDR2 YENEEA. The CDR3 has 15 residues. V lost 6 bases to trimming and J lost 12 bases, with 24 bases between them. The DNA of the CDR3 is TGTGCCAGCAGTTTCGGGGGAGCAACACCCGATTTCATATATTTT. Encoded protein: CASSFGGATPDFIYF.

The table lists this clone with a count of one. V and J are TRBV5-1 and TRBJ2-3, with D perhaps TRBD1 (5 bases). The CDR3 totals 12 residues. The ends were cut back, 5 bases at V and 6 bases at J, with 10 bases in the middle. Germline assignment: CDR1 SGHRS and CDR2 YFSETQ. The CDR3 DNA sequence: TGCGCCAGCAGAAACAGGATGGATACGCAGTATTTT. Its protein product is CASRNRMDTQYF. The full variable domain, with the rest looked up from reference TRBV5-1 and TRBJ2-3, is KAGVTQTPRYLIKTRGQQVTLSCSPISGHRSVSWYQQTPGQGLQFLFEYFSETQRNKGNFPGRFSGRQFSNSRSEMNVSTLELGDSALYLCASRNRMDTQYFGPGTRLTVL.

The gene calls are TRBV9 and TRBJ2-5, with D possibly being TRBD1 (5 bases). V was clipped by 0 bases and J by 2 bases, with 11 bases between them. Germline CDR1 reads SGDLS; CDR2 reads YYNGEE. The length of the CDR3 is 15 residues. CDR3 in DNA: TGTGCCAGCAGCGTAGTGACAGCTGCGCAAGAGACCCAGTACTTC. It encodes CASSVVTAAQETQYF.

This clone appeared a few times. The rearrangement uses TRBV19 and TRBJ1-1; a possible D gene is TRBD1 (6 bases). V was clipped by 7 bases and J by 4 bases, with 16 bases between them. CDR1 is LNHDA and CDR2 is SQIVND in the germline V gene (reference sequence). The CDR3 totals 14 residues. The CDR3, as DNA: TGTGCCAGTAAGACACGACAGGCGGGCACTGAAGCTTTCTTT. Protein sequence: CASKTRQAGTEAFF.

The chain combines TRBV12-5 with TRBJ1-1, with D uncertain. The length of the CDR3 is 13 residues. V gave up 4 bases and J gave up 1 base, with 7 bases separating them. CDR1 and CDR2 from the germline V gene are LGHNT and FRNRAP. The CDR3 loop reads CASGSGGNTEAFF. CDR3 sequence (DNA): TGTGCTAGTGGTTCCGGAGGGAACACTGAAGCTTTCTTT.

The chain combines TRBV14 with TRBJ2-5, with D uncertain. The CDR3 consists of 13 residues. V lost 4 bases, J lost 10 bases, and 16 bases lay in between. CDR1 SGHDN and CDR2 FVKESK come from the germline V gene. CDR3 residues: CASSRTTMVGQYF. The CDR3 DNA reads TGTGCCAGCAGCCGTACTACCATGGTGGGCCAGTACTTC.

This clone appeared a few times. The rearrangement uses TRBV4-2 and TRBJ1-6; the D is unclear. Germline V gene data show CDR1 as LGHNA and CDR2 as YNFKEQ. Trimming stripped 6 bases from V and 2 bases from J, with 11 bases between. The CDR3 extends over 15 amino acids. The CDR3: CASRPDSTYNSPLHF. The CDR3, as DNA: TGTGCCAGCAGGCCCGATAGTACCTATAATTCACCCCTCCACTTT.

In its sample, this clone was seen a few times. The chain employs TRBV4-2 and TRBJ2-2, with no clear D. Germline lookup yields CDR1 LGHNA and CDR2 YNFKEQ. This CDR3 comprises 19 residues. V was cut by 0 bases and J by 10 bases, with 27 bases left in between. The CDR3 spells CASSQERVTPYFHRLELFF. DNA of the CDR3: TGTGCCAGCAGCCAAGAACGTGTGACTCCATACTTTCACCGGTTGGAGCTGTTTTTT.

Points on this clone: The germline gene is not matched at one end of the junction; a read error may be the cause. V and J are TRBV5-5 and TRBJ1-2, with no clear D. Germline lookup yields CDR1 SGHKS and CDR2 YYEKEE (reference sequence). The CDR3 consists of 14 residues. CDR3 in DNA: TGTGCCAGCAGCTTGGCCGTTCAGGACTATAGCTACACCTTC. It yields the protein CASSLAVQDYSYTF.

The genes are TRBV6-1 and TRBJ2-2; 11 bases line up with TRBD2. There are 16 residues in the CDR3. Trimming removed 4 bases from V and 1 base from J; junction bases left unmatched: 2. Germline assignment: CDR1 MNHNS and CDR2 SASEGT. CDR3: CASSGGTSGNTGELFF. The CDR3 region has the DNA TGTGCCAGCAGTGGGGGGACTAGCGGGAACACCGGGGAGCTGTTTTTT.

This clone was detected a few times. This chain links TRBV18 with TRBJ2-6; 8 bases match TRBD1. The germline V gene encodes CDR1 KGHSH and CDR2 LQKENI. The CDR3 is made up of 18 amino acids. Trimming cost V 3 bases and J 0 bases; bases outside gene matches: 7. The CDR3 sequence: CASSPIRTGPSGANVLTF. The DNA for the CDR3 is TGTGCCAGCTCACCGATCCGGACAGGGCCCTCTGGGGCCAACGTCCTGACTTTC.

Written as DNA, the CDR3 is TGTGCCAGCAGTCTAGGGGGCGCTGGGACTGAAGCTTTCTTT. Its translation is CASSLGGAGTEAFF. The rearrangement uses TRBV6-4 and TRBJ1-1; TRBD1 matches 7 bases. The CDR3 has 14 amino acids. Germline V gene data show CDR1 as MRHNA and CDR2 as SNTAGT. The J segment lost 5 bases and the V segment lost 5 bases, leaving 8 bases of the junction unmatched.

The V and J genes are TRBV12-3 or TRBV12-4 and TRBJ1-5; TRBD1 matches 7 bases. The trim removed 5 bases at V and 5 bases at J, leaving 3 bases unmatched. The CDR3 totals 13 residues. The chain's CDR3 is CASSADRHQPQHF. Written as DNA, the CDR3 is TGTGCCAGCAGTGCGGACAGGCATCAGCCCCAGCATTTT.

The CDR3, as DNA: TGTGCCAGCAGTTTTACCCACAATGAGCAGTTCTTC. Translating gives CASSFTHNEQFF. The chain is built from TRBV12-3 or TRBV12-4 and TRBJ2-1; D not certain. CDR3 length: 12 amino acids. V gave up 3 bases and J gave up 5 bases, with 5 bases separating them.

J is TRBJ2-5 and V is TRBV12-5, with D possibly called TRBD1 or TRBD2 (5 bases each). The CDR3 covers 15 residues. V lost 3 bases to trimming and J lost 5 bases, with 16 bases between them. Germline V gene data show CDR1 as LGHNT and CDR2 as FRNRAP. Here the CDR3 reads CASGFGTGAGETQYF. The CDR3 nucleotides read TGTGCTAGTGGTTTTGGTACCGGGGCCGGGGAGACCCAGTACTTC.

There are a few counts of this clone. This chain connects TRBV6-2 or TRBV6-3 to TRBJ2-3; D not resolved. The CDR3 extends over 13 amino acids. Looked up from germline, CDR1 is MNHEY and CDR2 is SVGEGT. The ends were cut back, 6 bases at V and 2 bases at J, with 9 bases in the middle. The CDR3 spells CASSPPNTDTQYF. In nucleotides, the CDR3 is TGTGCCAGCAGCCCTCCAAACACAGATACGCAGTATTTT.

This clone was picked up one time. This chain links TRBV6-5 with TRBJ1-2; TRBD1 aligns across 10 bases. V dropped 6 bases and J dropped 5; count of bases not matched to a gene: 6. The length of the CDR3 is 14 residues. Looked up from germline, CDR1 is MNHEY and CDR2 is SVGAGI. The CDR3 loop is CASRTGTGVYGYTF. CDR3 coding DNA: TGTGCCAGCAGGACCGGGACAGGGGTATATGGCTACACCTTC.

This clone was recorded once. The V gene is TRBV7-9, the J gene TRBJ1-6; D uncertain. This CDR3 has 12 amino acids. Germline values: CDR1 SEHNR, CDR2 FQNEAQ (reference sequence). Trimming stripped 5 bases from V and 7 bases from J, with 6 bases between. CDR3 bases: TGTGCCAGCAGCACCCAAAATTCACCCCTCCACTTT. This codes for CASSTQNSPLHF.

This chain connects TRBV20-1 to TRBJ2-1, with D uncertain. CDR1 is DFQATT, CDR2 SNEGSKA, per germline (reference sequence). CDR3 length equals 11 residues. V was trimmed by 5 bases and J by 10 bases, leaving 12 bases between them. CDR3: CSAALNGEQFF. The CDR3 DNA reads TGCAGTGCTGCTCTAAATGGAGAGCAGTTCTTC.

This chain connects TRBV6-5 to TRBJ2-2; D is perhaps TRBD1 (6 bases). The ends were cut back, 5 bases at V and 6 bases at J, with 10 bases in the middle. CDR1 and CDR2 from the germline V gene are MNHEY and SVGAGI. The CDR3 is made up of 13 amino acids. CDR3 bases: TGTGCCAGCAGTACGCAGGGGCCCGGGGAGCTGTTTTTT. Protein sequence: CASSTQGPGELFF.

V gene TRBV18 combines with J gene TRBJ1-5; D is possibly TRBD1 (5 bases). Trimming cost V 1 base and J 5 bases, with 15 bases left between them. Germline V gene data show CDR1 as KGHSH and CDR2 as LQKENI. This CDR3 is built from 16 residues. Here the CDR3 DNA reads TGTGCCAGCTCACCACAAACGGGGGGACTCGATCAGCCCCAGCATTTT. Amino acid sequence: CASSPQTGGLDQPQHF.

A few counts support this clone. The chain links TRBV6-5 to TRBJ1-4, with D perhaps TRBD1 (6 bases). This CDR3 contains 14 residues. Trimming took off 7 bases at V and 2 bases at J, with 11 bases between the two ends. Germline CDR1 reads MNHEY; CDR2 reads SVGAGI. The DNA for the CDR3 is TGTGCCAGCATCGCGGGGGGCACTAATGAAAAACTGTTTTTT. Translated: CASIAGGTNEKLFF.

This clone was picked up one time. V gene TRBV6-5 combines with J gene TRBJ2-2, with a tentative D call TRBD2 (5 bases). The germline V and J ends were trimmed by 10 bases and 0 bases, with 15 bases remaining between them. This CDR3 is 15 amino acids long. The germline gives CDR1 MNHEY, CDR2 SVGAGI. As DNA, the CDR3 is TGTGCCACCCTAGCACCGGTCGCGAACACCGGGGAGCTGTTTTTT. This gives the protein CATLAPVANTGELFF.

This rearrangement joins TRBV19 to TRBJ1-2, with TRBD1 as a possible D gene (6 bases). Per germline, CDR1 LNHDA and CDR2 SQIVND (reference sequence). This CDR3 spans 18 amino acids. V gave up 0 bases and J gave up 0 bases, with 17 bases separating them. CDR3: CASSIDMRQVVTNYGYTF. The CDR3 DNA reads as TGTGCCAGTAGTATAGATATGAGACAGGTGGTAACTAACTATGGCTACACCTTC.